The sequence of this T cell receptor (beta chain) was determined in a study of OX40 agonist ivuxolimab in advanced cancers. Clones were sequenced by immunoSEQ multiplex PCR, and TCRdb holds only the in-frame ones, with some missing. The repertoire holds tens of thousands of clones, with over 75% as singletons. The CDR3 totals 13 residues. CDR1 SGHRS and CDR2 YFSETQ come from the germline V gene. Trimming pared 4 bases from V and 4 bases from J, leaving 11 bases between. This clone was counted only a few times. The sequences come from CD4+ or CD8+ T cells sorted from blood, collected in a trial of the OX40 agonist ivuxolimab. The J gene is TRBJ2-5, the V gene TRBV5-1; D unclear. The source is an adult with an advanced solid tumor such as melanoma, head and neck, liver or kidney cancer. The CDR3 bases are TGCGCCAGCAGCCCCTGGGCCGGAGAGACCCAGTACTTC. Residues: CASSPWAGETQYF.